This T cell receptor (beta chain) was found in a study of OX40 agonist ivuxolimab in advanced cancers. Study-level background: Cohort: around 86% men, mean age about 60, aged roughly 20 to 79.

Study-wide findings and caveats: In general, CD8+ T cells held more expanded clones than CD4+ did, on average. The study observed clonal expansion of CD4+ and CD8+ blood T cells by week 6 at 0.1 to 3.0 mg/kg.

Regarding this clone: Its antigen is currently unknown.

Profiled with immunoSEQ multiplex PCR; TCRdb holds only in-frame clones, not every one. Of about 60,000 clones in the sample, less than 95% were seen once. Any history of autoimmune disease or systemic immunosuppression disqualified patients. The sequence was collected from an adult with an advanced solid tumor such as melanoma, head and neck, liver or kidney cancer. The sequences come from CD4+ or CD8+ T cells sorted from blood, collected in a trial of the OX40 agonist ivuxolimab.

Here the CDR3 reads CASSQGQFYGYTF. CDR3 in DNA: TGTGCCAGTAGCCAGGGACAGTTCTATGGCTACACCTTC. The V call is TRBV19, the J call TRBJ1-2; 7 bases agree with TRBD1. V trimming: 6 bases; J trimming: 4 bases; junction bases outside the gene matches: 5. The CDR3 contains 13 residues. The germline gives CDR1 LNHDA, CDR2 SQIVND (reference sequence).